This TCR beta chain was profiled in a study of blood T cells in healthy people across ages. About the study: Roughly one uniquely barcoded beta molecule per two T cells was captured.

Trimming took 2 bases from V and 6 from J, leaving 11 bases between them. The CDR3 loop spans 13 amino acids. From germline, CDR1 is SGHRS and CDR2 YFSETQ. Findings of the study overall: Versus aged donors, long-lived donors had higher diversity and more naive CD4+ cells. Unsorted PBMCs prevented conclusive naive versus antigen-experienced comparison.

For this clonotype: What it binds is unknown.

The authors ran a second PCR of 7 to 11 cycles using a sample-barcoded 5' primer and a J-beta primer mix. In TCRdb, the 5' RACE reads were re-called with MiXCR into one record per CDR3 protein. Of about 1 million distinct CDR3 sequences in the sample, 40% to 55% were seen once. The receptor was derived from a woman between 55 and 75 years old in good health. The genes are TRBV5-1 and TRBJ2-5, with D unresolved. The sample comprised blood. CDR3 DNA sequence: TGCGCCAGCAGCTTCGAGGTACTGCAGACCCAGTACTTC. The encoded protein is CASSFEVLQTQYF.